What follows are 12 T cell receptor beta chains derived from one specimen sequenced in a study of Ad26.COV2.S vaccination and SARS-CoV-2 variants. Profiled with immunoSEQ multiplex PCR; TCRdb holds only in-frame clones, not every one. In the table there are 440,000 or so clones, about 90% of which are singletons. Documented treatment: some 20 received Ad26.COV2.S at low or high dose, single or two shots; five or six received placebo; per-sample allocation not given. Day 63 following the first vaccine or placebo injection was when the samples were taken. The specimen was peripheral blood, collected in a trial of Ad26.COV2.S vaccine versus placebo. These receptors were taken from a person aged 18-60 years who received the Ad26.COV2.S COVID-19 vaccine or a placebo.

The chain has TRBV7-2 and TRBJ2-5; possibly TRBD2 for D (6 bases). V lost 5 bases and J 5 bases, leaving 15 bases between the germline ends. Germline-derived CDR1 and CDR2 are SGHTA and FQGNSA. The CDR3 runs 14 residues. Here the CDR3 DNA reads TGTGCCAGCAGCCCACCGGGAGTCGGTGAGACCCAGTACTTC. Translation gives CASSPPGVGETQYF.

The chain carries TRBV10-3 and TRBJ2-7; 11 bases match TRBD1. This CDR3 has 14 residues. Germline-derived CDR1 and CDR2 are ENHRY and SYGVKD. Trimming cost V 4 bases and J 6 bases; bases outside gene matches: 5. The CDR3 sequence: CAISAPDRGREQYF. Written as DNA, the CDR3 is TGTGCCATCAGTGCCCCGGACAGGGGGCGCGAGCAGTACTTC.

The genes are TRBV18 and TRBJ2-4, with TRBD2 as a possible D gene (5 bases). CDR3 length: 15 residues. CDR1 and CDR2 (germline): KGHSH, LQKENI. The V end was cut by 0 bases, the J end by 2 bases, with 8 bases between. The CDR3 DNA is TGTGCCAGCTCACCACCGTCCGGGACCAAAAACATTCAGTACTTC. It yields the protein CASSPPSGTKNIQYF.

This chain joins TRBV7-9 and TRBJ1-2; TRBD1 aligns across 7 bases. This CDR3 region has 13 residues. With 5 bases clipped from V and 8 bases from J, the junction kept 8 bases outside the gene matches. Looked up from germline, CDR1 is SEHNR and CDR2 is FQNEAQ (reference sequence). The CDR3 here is CASSRDRDDGYTF. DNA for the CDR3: TGTGCCAGCAGCCGAGACAGGGACGACGGCTACACCTTC.

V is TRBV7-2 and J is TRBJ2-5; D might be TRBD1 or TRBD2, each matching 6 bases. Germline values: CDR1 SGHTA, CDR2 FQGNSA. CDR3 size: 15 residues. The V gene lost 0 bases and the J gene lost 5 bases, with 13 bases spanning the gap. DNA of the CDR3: TGTGCCAGCAGCTTAGCGACAGGAGGGTGGGAGACCCAGTACTTC. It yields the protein CASSLATGGWETQYF.

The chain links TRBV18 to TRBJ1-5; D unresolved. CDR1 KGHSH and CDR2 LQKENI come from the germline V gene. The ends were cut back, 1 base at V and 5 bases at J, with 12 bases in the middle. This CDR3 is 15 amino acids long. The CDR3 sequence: CASSPRSGYDQPQHF. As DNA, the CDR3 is TGTGCCAGCTCACCACGGTCCGGGTATGATCAGCCCCAGCATTTT.

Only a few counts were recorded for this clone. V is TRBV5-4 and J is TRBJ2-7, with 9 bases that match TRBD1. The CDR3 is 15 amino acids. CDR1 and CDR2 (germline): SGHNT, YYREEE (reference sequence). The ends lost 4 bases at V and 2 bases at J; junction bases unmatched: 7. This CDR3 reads CASSLDRGPAYEQYF. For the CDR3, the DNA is TGTGCCAGCAGCCTGGACAGGGGCCCAGCCTACGAGCAGTACTTC.

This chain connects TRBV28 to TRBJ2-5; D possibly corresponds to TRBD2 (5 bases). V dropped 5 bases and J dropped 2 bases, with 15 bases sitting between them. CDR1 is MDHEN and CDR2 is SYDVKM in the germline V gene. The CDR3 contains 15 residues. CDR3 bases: TGTGCCAGCAGTCCCTCCGGTCCGGGGCAAGAGACCCAGTACTTC. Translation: CASSPSGPGQETQYF.

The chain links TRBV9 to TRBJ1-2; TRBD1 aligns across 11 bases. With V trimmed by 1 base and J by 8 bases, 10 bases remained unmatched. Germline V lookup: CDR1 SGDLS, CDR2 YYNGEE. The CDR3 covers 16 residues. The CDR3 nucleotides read TGTGCCAGCAGCGTATCCCGGACAGGGGGCGCGAGAGGCTACACCTTC. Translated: CASSVSRTGGARGYTF.

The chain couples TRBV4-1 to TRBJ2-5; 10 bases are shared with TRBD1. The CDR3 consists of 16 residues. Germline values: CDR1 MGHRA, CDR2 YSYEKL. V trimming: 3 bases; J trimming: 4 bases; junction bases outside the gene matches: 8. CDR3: CASSHRDRGRRETQYF. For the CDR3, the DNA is TGCGCCAGCAGCCACCGCGACAGGGGGCGACGAGAGACCCAGTACTTC.

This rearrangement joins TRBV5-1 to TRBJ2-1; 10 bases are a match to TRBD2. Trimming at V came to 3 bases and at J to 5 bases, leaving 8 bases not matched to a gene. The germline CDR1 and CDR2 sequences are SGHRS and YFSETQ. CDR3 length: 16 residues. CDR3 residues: CASSWTGTSEDNEQFF. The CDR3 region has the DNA TGCGCCAGCAGCTGGACCGGGACTAGCGAGGACAATGAGCAGTTCTTC.

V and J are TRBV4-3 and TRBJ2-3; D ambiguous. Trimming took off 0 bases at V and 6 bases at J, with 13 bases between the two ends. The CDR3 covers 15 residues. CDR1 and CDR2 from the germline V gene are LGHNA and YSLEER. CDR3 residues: CASSQDWPIGDTQYF. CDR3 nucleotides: TGCGCCAGCAGCCAAGATTGGCCTATCGGGGATACGCAGTATTTT.